This T cell receptor beta chain derives from a study of blood T cell repertoires in COVID-19. Generated by immunoSEQ multiplex PCR, the TCRdb table keeps only in-frame clones and is missing some. The data show 200,000 to 250,000 clones, 80% to 85% seen once. CDR3 length: 14 amino acids. Germline assignment: CDR1 SGHNT and CDR2 YYREEE (reference sequence). The V end was cut by 4 bases, the J end by 8 bases, with 18 bases between. The clonotype originates from a woman of 80 years or more with COVID-19, enrolled during active disease. V gene TRBV5-4 combines with J gene TRBJ1-2; D possibly corresponds to TRBD1 (6 bases). What was sequenced was peripheral blood. The DNA of the CDR3 is TGTGCCAGCAGCCTTGGGTCCCAAGGGACAGGCTACACCTTC. It translates to CASSLGSQGTGYTF.